Shown below are 21 T cell receptor beta chains from a single sample sequenced in a study of blood T cell repertoires in COVID-19 (dated by TCRdb to 2019 to 2021). Libraries were made using the immunoSEQ multiplex PCR assay. The table comes from immuneACCESS by way of TCRdb, which keeps in-frame sequences with V and J called. Part of the clones is missing from these tables; in studies checked, under half for an unresolved V gene and the rest for unknown reasons. This sample is represented by tens of thousands of clones; around four fifths of them were singletons. Jointly, the top ten make up 2.5% of the sample. The sequenced sample was peripheral blood. The receptors were sampled from a woman in her 70s with COVID-19, enrolled during active disease.

V gene TRBV5-4 combines with J gene TRBJ2-1, with TRBD2 matching 10 bases. The length of the CDR3 is 13 residues. V trimming: 5 bases; J trimming: 6 bases; junction bases outside the gene matches: 2. Germline values: CDR1 SGHNT, CDR2 YYREEE (reference sequence). The CDR3 DNA is TGTGCCAGCAGGCCTAGCGGGGGCAATGAGCAGTTCTTC. Translating it yields CASRPSGGNEQFF.

The chain links TRBV11-3 to TRBJ2-3; possible D gene TRBD2, 6 bases. The CDR3 length is 16 residues. Germline V gene data show CDR1 as SGHNT and CDR2 as YENEEA. V lost 5 bases and J lost 2, with 17 bases in between. The CDR3: CASSPRGGWDTDTQYF. As DNA, the CDR3 is TGTGCCAGCAGCCCTCGGGGAGGTTGGGACACAGATACGCAGTATTTT.

This clone turned up a few times. The chain couples TRBV6-4 to TRBJ1-1, with D uncertain. V was pared by 5 bases and J by 6 bases, with 7 bases between. Looked up from germline, CDR1 is MRHNA and CDR2 is SNTAGT. This CDR3 has 11 amino acids. CDR3 sequence: CASSRHSEAFF. CDR3 DNA: TGTGCCAGCAGTCGACATTCTGAAGCTTTCTTT.

The CDR3 DNA is TGTGCCAGCTCACCACCGACAGGGGTTAGTAAAGGCTACACCTTC. It translates to CASSPPTGVSKGYTF. V is TRBV18 and J is TRBJ1-2; 8 bases map to TRBD1. This CDR3 region has 15 residues. The V gene's germline CDR1 is KGHSH and CDR2 LQKENI. The V and J ends lost 0 bases and 8 bases, in that order; junction bases with no gene match: 8.

The chain uses TRBV3-1 (or the pseudogene TRBV3-2) and TRBJ1-1; TRBD1 is a possible D gene (5 bases). The germline V and J ends were trimmed by 1 base and 14 bases, with 11 bases remaining between them. This CDR3 is 11 amino acids long. Germline loops: CDR1 LGHDT, CDR2 YNNKEL (reference sequence). Written as DNA, the CDR3 is TGTGCCAGCAGCCAAGGGCGGGGCTGCTTCTTT. Its translation: CASSQGRGCFF.

This clone was observed once. The chain is built from TRBV5-5 and TRBJ1-3, with D hard to call. Germline V gene data show CDR1 as SGHKS and CDR2 as YYEKEE (reference sequence). The CDR3 contains 15 residues. V was cut by 2 bases and J by 0 bases, with 9 bases left in between. CDR3 in DNA: TGTGCCAGCAGCTTAGAGGTCTACTCTGGAAACACCATATATTTT. Its protein is CASSLEVYSGNTIYF. Full variable domain (remainder filled in from reference TRBV5-5 and TRBJ1-3): DAGVTQSPTHLIKTRGQQVTLRCSPISGHKSVSWYQQVLGQGPQFIFQYYEKEERGRGNFPDRFSARQFPNYSSELNVNALLLGDSALYLCASSLEVYSGNTIYFGEGSWLTVV.

The rearrangement joins TRBV20-1 to TRBJ2-3; 13 bases fit TRBD2. The CDR3 loop spans 15 amino acids. Germline V CDR1 and CDR2: DFQATT, SNEGSKA (reference sequence). V lost 3 bases, J lost 6 bases, and 6 bases stayed unmatched. CDR3 DNA: TGCAGTGCTAGTGGGACTAGCGGGATCCGGGATACGCAGTATTTT. It encodes CSASGTSGIRDTQYF.

The chain employs TRBV11-3 and TRBJ1-4; D possibly corresponds to TRBD1 (6 bases). The germline CDR1 and CDR2 sequences are SGHNT and YENEEA. V was cut by 5 bases and J by 7 bases, with 14 bases left in between. CDR3 length: 14 amino acids. The CDR3 region is CASSANRAGEKLFF. For the CDR3, the DNA is TGTGCCAGCAGCGCCAACAGGGCGGGTGAAAAACTGTTTTTT.

The CDR3 reads CASSYSGGTLNGYTF. The CDR3 nucleotides are TGTGCCAGCAGTTACTCGGGAGGTACCCTGAATGGCTACACCTTC. The chain employs TRBV6-5 and TRBJ1-2; D is unclear. The germline V and J ends were trimmed by 0 bases and 6 bases, with 14 bases remaining between them. This CDR3 spans 15 amino acids. Germline assignment: CDR1 MNHEY and CDR2 SVGAGI.

This chain links TRBV19 with TRBJ2-3; D remains unclear. The CDR3 extends over 13 amino acids. Looked up from germline, CDR1 is LNHDA and CDR2 is SQIVND (reference sequence). V dropped 1 base and J dropped 2 bases, with 4 bases sitting between them. The CDR3 DNA follows: TGTGCCAGTAGTATAGTAGACACAGATACGCAGTATTTT. As protein: CASSIVDTDTQYF.

The chain recombines TRBV11-3 with TRBJ2-2, with TRBD1 identical over 8 bases. In germline, CDR1 is SGHNT, CDR2 YENEEA. The V gene end was trimmed by 6 bases and the J gene end by 6 bases; junction bases not matched to a gene: 9. This CDR3 comprises 15 residues. DNA of the CDR3: TGTGCCAGCAGATGGGACAGGACGAGCGCCGGGGAGCTGTTTTTT. Its protein is CASRWDRTSAGELFF.

This chain uses TRBV2 with TRBJ1-2; D is ambiguous. The CDR3 is 15 amino acids. Trimming stripped 3 bases from V and 3 bases from J, with 14 bases between. Germline CDR1 reads SNHLY; CDR2 reads FYNNEI. The CDR3 is CASSERLTADYGYTF. The CDR3 DNA sequence: TGTGCCAGCAGTGAGAGACTAACGGCTGACTATGGCTACACCTTC.

This chain uses TRBV4-3 with TRBJ1-2; a possible D gene is TRBD1 (5 bases). Trimming stripped 3 bases from V and 1 base from J, with 9 bases between. Germline V lookup: CDR1 LGHNA, CDR2 YSLEER. The CDR3 sequence is 14 residues long. CDR3 sequence reads: CASSQHRSNYGYTF. The DNA for the CDR3 is TGCGCCAGCAGCCAGCACAGGAGTAACTATGGCTACACCTTC.

This clone was counted only a few times. The genes are TRBV6-2 or TRBV6-3 and TRBJ1-5; TRBD1 matches 7 bases. Per germline, CDR1 MNHEY and CDR2 SVGEGT. J gave up 5 bases and V 6 bases, and 7 bases lay outside the gene matches. The CDR3 extends over 14 amino acids. The CDR3 region is CASSPDRAYQPQHF. The CDR3 nucleotides read TGTGCCAGCAGCCCCGACAGGGCGTATCAGCCCCAGCATTTT.

V usage is TRBV4-1 and J usage is TRBJ2-7; TRBD2 agrees at 7 bases. CDR3 length: 15 residues. The V and J ends lost 0 bases and 4 bases, in that order; junction bases with no gene match: 6. CDR1 is MGHRA, CDR2 YSYEKL, per germline. The CDR3 spells CASSQERSGVYEQYF. The CDR3 nucleotides read TGCGCCAGCAGCCAAGAACGAAGCGGGGTTTACGAGCAGTACTTC.

The chain recombines TRBV25-1 with TRBJ1-1; 8 bases line up with TRBD1. Germline values: CDR1 MGHDK, CDR2 SYGVNS. This CDR3 has 13 residues. Trimming took 9 bases from V and 4 from J; bases not matched to a gene: 7. The CDR3 DNA sequence: TGTGCCAGTTACGGACAGGGCGGCACTGAAGCTTTCTTT. Residues: CASYGQGGTEAFF.

The rearrangement uses TRBV7-2 and TRBJ2-3, with TRBD1 identical over 7 bases. J gave up 4 bases and V 5 bases, and 12 bases lay outside the gene matches. The CDR3 is 16 residues long. CDR1 and CDR2 from the germline V gene are SGHTA and FQGNSA. The DNA of the CDR3 is TGTGCCAGCAGCCCTACGGACAGGTGGGGACCAGATACGCAGTATTTT. This codes for CASSPTDRWGPDTQYF.

The rearrangement uses TRBV7-8 and TRBJ2-7; D may be TRBD1 (6 bases). The germline V gene has CDR1 SGHVS and CDR2 FQNEAQ. The V end was cut by 1 base, the J end by 3 bases, with 10 bases between. The CDR3 has 14 residues. The DNA of the CDR3 is TGTGCCAGCAGCTTAGTGGCAGGGGACTACGAGCAGTACTTC. Protein sequence: CASSLVAGDYEQYF. The full variable domain, its missing parts supplied by reference TRBV7-8 and TRBJ2-7, is GAGVSQSPRYKVAKRGQDVALRCDPISGHVSLFWYQQALGQGPEFLTYFQNEAQLDKSGLPSDRFFAERPEGSVSTLKIQRTQQEDSAVYLCASSLVAGDYEQYFGPGTRLTVT.

The V gene is TRBV6-5, the J gene TRBJ1-4; D unclear. The CDR3 consists of 14 residues. Germline loops: CDR1 MNHEY, CDR2 SVGAGI. The germline V and J ends were trimmed by 6 bases and 8 bases, with 16 bases remaining between them. The CDR3 region is CASSPGPRREKLFF. The CDR3 coding sequence is TGTGCCAGCAGCCCCGGTCCTCGTCGGGAAAAACTGTTTTTT.

The V and J genes are TRBV5-8 and TRBJ2-7; possibly TRBD1 for D (6 bases). The CDR3 runs 15 residues. V gave up 3 bases and J gave up 3 bases, with 16 bases separating them. Germline values: CDR1 SGHTS, CDR2 YDEGEE. In DNA form, the CDR3 reads TGTGCCAGCAGCTCACAACATTCAGGGGTCTACGAGCAGTACTTC. This encodes CASSSQHSGVYEQYF. Looking up the rest from reference TRBV5-8 and TRBJ2-7 gives the full variable domain: EAGVTQSPTHLIKTRGQQATLRCSPISGHTSVYWYQQALGLGLQFLLWYDEGEERNRGNFPPRFSGRQFPNYSSELNVNALELEDSALYLCASSSQHSGVYEQYFGPGTRLTVT.

This chain uses TRBV20-1 with TRBJ2-2; D uncertain. Germline CDR1 reads DFQATT; CDR2 reads SNEGSKA (reference sequence). The ends were cut back, 3 bases at V and 4 bases at J, with 9 bases in the middle. The CDR3 is made up of 13 amino acids. In DNA, the CDR3 is TGCAGTGCTAGTGCTCCTAGCACCGGGGAGCTGTTTTTT. Translation gives CSASAPSTGELFF.